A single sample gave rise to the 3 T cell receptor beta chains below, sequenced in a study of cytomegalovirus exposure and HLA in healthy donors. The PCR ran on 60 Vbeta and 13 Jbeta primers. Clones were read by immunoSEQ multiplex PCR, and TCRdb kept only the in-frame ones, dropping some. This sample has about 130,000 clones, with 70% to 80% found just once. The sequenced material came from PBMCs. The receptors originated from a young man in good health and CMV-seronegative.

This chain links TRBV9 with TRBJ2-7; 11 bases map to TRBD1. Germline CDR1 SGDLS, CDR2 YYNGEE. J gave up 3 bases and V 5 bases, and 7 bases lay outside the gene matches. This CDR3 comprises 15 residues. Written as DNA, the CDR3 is TGTGCCAGCAGTCGAGCCGGGACAGGGGGCTACGAGCAGTACTTC. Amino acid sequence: CASSRAGTGGYEQYF.

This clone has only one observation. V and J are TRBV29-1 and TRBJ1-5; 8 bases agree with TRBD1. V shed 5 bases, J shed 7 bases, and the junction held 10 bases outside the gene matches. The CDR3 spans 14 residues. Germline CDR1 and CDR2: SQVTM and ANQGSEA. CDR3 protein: CSVLLTGDDQPQHF. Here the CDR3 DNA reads TGCAGCGTTCTCCTGACAGGGGACGACCAGCCCCAGCATTTT.

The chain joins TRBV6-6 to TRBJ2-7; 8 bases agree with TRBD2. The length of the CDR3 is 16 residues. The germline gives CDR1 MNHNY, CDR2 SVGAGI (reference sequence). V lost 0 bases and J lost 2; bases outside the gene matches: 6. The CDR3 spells CASSYSNSGTAYEQYF. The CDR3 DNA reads TGTGCCAGCAGTTACTCGAATAGCGGGACCGCCTACGAGCAGTACTTC.